This TCR beta chain was profiled in a study of blood T cells in healthy people across ages. Through a sample-barcoded 5' primer and a J-beta primer mix, a second PCR was run for roughly 7 to 11 cycles. TCRdb re-called the 5' RACE reads with MiXCR, one entry per CDR3 protein. This sample carries 890,000 or so distinct CDR3 sequences, around two thirds of them seen once, and the ten largest clones take around a quarter. Germline V gene lookup returns CDR1 DFQATT and CDR2 SNEGSKA (reference sequence). The V end was cut by 5 bases, the J end by 3 bases, with 11 bases between. This CDR3 comprises 12 residues. Per-sample PBMC isolation yielded at least 6.5 million cells.

The V and J genes are TRBV20-1 and TRBJ2-7; D might be TRBD2 (6 bases). Sequencing was carried out using blood. The receptor's source is a man aged 25-45 years in good health. The CDR3 here is CSASGVNYEQYF. The DNA for the CDR3 is TGCAGTGCTTCGGGAGTCAACTACGAGCAGTACTTC.